The clone carrying this T cell receptor (beta chain) was detected many times. With iRepertoire HTBI primers and Arm-PCR of CDR3 regions, TCR beta libraries were built. From the multiplex PCR reads, TCRdb called clonotypes with MiXCR, one entry per CDR3 protein. The sample includes about 340,000 distinct CDR3 sequences, about 18% of them seen just once. The sample belongs to a study of regulatory T cells in long-lasting Graves disease. Noted time point: persistent/refractory GD, antithyroid drugs over 5 years with positive TRAb. Following extraction of RNA from PBMCs, that RNA was used to make the TCR library. An endocrinology unit in Xi'an, China, supplied the patients. The CDR3 length is 15 residues. J gave up 4 bases and V 7 bases, and 9 bases lay outside the gene matches. Germline CDR1 reads SGHVS; CDR2 reads FQNEAQ.

The sample was peripheral blood mononuclear cells (PBMCs), taken when the disease was refractory, from a patient treated with antithyroid drugs. The rearrangement joins TRBV7-8 to TRBJ1-1; the match to TRBD1 covers 10 bases. This receptor was identified in a female donor with Graves disease. The CDR3 is CASTSGTGASTEAFF. For the CDR3, the DNA is TGTGCCAGCACCTCCGGGACAGGGGCTAGCACTGAAGCTTTCTTT.